A single sample gave rise to the 12 T cell receptor beta chains below, sequenced in a study of blood T cell repertoires in COVID-19. This table comes from immunoSEQ multiplex PCR, and its TCRdb copy is limited to in-frame clones, with some not included. There are just under 20,000 clones in the sample; approximately 95% occur only once, and over 4% lies in the top ten. Input material: peripheral blood. These receptors were collected from a woman aged 45-60 years with active COVID-19.

V usage is TRBV27 and J usage is TRBJ2-1; 12 bases align to TRBD2. Trimming took 1 base from V and 7 from J; bases not matched to a gene: 14. CDR1 and CDR2 (germline): MNHEY, SMNVEV (reference sequence). The CDR3 loop spans 19 amino acids. The CDR3 loop reads CASSLYAVRTSGTNNEQFF. The CDR3 nucleotides are TGTGCCAGCAGTTTATACGCCGTACGGACTAGCGGGACCAATAATGAGCAGTTCTTC.

V usage is TRBV2 and J usage is TRBJ2-3, with D perhaps TRBD1 (6 bases). This CDR3 has 14 amino acids. Per germline, CDR1 SNHLY and CDR2 FYNNEI. V was shortened by 7 bases and J by 2 bases, with 13 bases between the two germline ends. CDR3 amino acids: CASKSDRNTDTQYF. The CDR3 DNA reads TGTGCCAGCAAATCGGACAGAAACACAGATACGCAGTATTTT.

The DNA of the CDR3 is TGTGCCAGCTCAACAGGGGGCGTTTTCTACAATGAGCAGTTCTTC. This translates into CASSTGGVFYNEQFF. This chain joins TRBV18 and TRBJ2-1; the match to TRBD1 covers 9 bases. Germline trimming cut 5 bases from V and 3 bases from J; bases unmatched to any gene: 5. Germline values: CDR1 KGHSH, CDR2 LQKENI. CDR3 size: 15 residues.

The chain carries TRBV5-1 and TRBJ2-1, with 7 bases that match TRBD1. The J segment lost 3 bases and the V segment lost 0 bases, leaving 3 bases of the junction unmatched. The CDR3 totals 15 residues. CDR1 and CDR2 from the germline V gene are SGHRS and YFSETQ. In DNA form, the CDR3 reads TGCGCCAGCAGCTTGGAAGGGGGCTTCTACAATGAGCAGTTCTTC. Its translation is CASSLEGGFYNEQFF.

This rearrangement joins TRBV7-3 to TRBJ2-3, with a tentative D call TRBD1 (6 bases). This CDR3 has 12 residues. Germline V CDR1 and CDR2: SGHTA, FQGTGA. Trimming stripped 3 bases from V and 6 bases from J, with 7 bases between. The CDR3, as DNA: TGTGCCAGCAGCTTTGACAGGGATACGCAGTATTTT. As protein: CASSFDRDTQYF.

The chain combines TRBV27 with TRBJ2-2; D is possibly TRBD2 (6 bases). Trimming cost V 7 bases and J 5 bases, with 11 bases left between them. Germline loops: CDR1 MNHEY, CDR2 SMNVEV (reference sequence). The CDR3 runs 13 residues. CDR3 DNA: TGTGCCAGCACGGGGGTAGGGACCGGGGAGCTGTTTTTT. Its translation is CASTGVGTGELFF.

The rearrangement links TRBV10-3 to TRBJ1-2; no clear D gene. The CDR3 consists of 16 residues. The ends were cut back, 0 bases at V and 0 bases at J, with 11 bases in the middle. Per germline, CDR1 ENHRY and CDR2 SYGVKD. For the CDR3, the DNA is TGTGCCATCAGTGAGTCGATTACCCAGACTAACTATGGCTACACCTTC. Its translation is CAISESITQTNYGYTF.

The chain employs TRBV19 and TRBJ2-1; D is possibly TRBD2 (6 bases). The germline CDR1 and CDR2 sequences are LNHDA and SQIVND (reference sequence). Trimming stripped 6 bases from V and 7 bases from J, with 13 bases between. The CDR3 is made up of 13 amino acids. CDR3 protein: CASSPGGVNEQFF. The CDR3 DNA sequence: TGTGCCAGTAGCCCCGGGGGAGTAAATGAGCAGTTCTTC.

This clone was seen a single time. V and J are TRBV7-2 and TRBJ1-1; maybe TRBD1 (5 bases). V gave up 0 bases and J gave up 0 bases, with 11 bases separating them. The CDR3 has 16 residues. Germline values: CDR1 SGHTA, CDR2 FQGNSA. CDR3 nucleotides: TGTGCCAGCAGCTTAGCGGGACTTACCCTGAACACTGAAGCTTTCTTT. Its protein product is CASSLAGLTLNTEAFF.

This clone was seen a handful of times. The chain recombines TRBV19 with TRBJ2-1; maybe TRBD2 (6 bases). This CDR3 comprises 16 residues. The germline V gene encodes CDR1 LNHDA and CDR2 SQIVND (reference sequence). Trimming left V 3 bases short and J 2 bases short, with 14 bases between. This CDR3 is CASSIGDLAPYNEQFF. The CDR3 DNA follows: TGTGCCAGTAGTATTGGGGACTTGGCACCCTACAATGAGCAGTTCTTC. The complete variable domain, with remaining parts taken from reference TRBV19 and TRBJ2-1, reads DGGITQSPKYLFRKEGQNVTLSCEQNLNHDAMYWYRQDPGQGLRLIYYSQIVNDFQKGDIAEGYSVSREKKESFPLTVTSAQKNPTAFYLCASSIGDLAPYNEQFFGPGTRLTVL.

The J gene is TRBJ1-1, the V gene TRBV28; the match to TRBD1 covers 8 bases. The V and J ends lost 6 bases and 5 bases, in that order; junction bases with no gene match: 8. The CDR3 has 14 residues. Germline CDR1 is MDHEN and CDR2 is SYDVKM. The CDR3 DNA reads TGTGCCAGCAGATCGACAGGGGAGAAAACTGAAGCTTTCTTT. Protein product: CASRSTGEKTEAFF.

This rearrangement joins TRBV30 to TRBJ1-1, with D maybe TRBD1 (6 bases). This CDR3 comprises 12 residues. Trimming took off 6 bases at V and 11 bases at J, with 19 bases between the two ends. Germline V gene sequence: CDR1 GTSNPN, CDR2 SVGIG (reference sequence). The CDR3, as DNA: TGTGCCTGTCCCCGGGGGGGCAGAGACGCTTTCTTT. Translation gives CACPRGGRDAFF.